This TCR beta chain was sequenced during a study of T cells in localized non-small cell lung cancer. Repertoires were generated with immunoSEQ multiplex PCR, while TCRdb's copy carries only in-frame clones and drops some. The repertoire holds approximately 80,000 clones, 80% seen once, with approximately 9.7% in the top ten. Findings of the study overall: A denser population of T cells in blood accompanied longer overall survival. Sequencing involved a lone tumor region, leaving heterogeneity possible. A median around 57 of the top 100 tumor clones appeared in adjacent lung. Uninvolved adjacent lung showed peak T cell clonality, exceeding tumor.

With 7 bases removed from V and 0 bases from J, the gap between germline ends came to 12 bases. The CDR3 runs to 14 residues. Germline CDR1 SGDLS, CDR2 YYNGEE. To note about this clone: Antigen specificity is unknown.

Here the sequenced sample was peripheral blood, taken before any cancer treatment. This receptor was obtained from a female donor of 60 years or more with stage I lung adenocarcinoma. The chain employs TRBV9 and TRBJ2-3; tentatively, D is TRBD1 (6 bases). This CDR3 is CASSQDSSTDTQYF. CDR3 sequence (DNA): TGTGCCAGCTCACAGGACAGTAGCACAGATACGCAGTATTTT. Full variable domain (rest looked up from reference TRBV9 and TRBJ2-3): DSGVTQTPKHLITATGQRVTLRCSPRSGDLSVYWYQQSLDQGLQFLIQYYNGEERAKGNILERFSAQQFPDLHSELNLSSLELGDSALYFCASSQDSSTDTQYFGPGTRLTVL.